The clone carrying this T cell receptor beta chain was observed a few times. Antigen unknown. The V and J ends lost 5 bases and 12 bases, in that order; junction bases with no gene match: 11. The CDR3 extends over 12 amino acids. Germline values: CDR1 SQVTM, CDR2 ANQGSEA. The source of the sample is a study of cytomegalovirus exposure and HLA in healthy donors. Study-level information: From HLA-typed donors, an early data release held 70 million to 95 million unique TCRs.

Both 60 Vbeta primers and 13 Jbeta primers went into the PCR. Assay: immunoSEQ multiplex PCR; the TCRdb copy retains only in-frame clones and omits some. The sample holds roughly 130,000 clones; around 70% are singletons and the top ten take 2.6%. Study-wide findings and caveats: Reports indicated that the classifier achieved high specificity and sensitivity in diagnosing cytomegalovirus status.

The rearrangement uses TRBV29-1 and TRBJ1-2; the match to TRBD1 covers 8 bases. The TCR sequence derives from an older woman in good health and CMV-seropositive. Sequencing was carried out using PBMCs. This CDR3 is CSVSSARTGNTF. CDR3 bases: TGCAGCGTTTCCTCCGCTAGGACAGGGAACACCTTC.